These 4 T cell receptor beta chains were all obtained from the same sample, sequenced in a study of blood T cell repertoires in COVID-19 (TCRdb year 2020). Libraries were built with the immunoSEQ multiplex PCR assay. TCRdb's version of the immuneACCESS table is confined to in-frame rearrangements and falls short of the full clone set. An unresolved V gene accounts for under half of the shortfall where checked; the remainder is of unknown origin. This sample lists some 200,000 clones; around three quarters were detected once. Together, the top ten hold less than 7% of the sample. The sequenced sample consisted of peripheral blood. The receptors come from a woman between 70 and 85 years old with acute or convalescent COVID-19.

The chain employs TRBV19 and TRBJ1-5; maybe TRBD1 (6 bases). The CDR3 runs to 17 residues. With 3 bases removed from V and 0 bases from J, the gap between germline ends came to 15 bases. Germline assignment: CDR1 LNHDA and CDR2 SQIVND (reference sequence). CDR3 in DNA: TGTGCCAGTAGTATTGGGGGACACCTATATAGCAATCAGCCCCAGCATTTT. It codes for CASSIGGHLYSNQPQHF. Combining the CDR3 with reference TRBV19 and TRBJ1-5 gives the whole variable domain DGGITQSPKYLFRKEGQNVTLSCEQNLNHDAMYWYRQDPGQGLRLIYYSQIVNDFQKGDIAEGYSVSREKKESFPLTVTSAQKNPTAFYLCASSIGGHLYSNQPQHFGDGTRLSIL.

This clone appeared once. The rearrangement links TRBV27 to TRBJ1-2, with D perhaps matching TRBD1 (5 bases). Trimming removed 4 bases from V and 8 bases from J, with 17 bases in between. The CDR3 totals 14 residues. Germline loops: CDR1 MNHEY, CDR2 SMNVEV (reference sequence). For the CDR3, the DNA is TGTGCCAGCAGTTCTTCCGGGACTCCGAGGGGCTACACCTTC. Protein sequence: CASSSSGTPRGYTF.

This clone was counted a few times. The chain links TRBV28 to TRBJ2-7, with TRBD2 matching over 8 bases. This CDR3 has 15 residues. Germline V gene data show CDR1 as MDHEN and CDR2 as SYDVKM. Losses at the gene ends were 6 bases for V and 3 bases for J; bases not matched to a gene: 10. The CDR3 DNA sequence: TGTGCCAGCAGCCCTTGGAGCGGGAGCATCTACGAGCAGTACTTC. This sequence encodes CASSPWSGSIYEQYF. Variable domain in full (rest from reference TRBV28 and TRBJ2-7): DVKVTQSSRYLVKRTGEKVFLECVQDMDHENMFWYRQDPGLGLRLIYFSYDVKMKEKGDIPEGYSVSREKKERFSLILESASTNQTSMYLCASSPWSGSIYEQYFGPGTRLTVT.

The rearrangement joins TRBV6-5 to TRBJ2-2; 7 positions match TRBD1. The CDR3 covers 14 residues. The ends lost 8 bases at V and 6 bases at J; junction bases unmatched: 9. Germline CDR1 is MNHEY and CDR2 is SVGAGI. CDR3 region: CASRRDRSAGELFF. Written as DNA, the CDR3 is TGTGCCAGCCGCCGGGACAGATCTGCCGGGGAGCTGTTTTTT.